This TCR beta chain comes out of a study of T cell repertoires in cytomegalovirus infection. Overall study: CMV infection together with matching HLA type was indicated by public TCR beta signatures. General study points: The cumulative frequency of public TCR beta families distinguished individuals who carried CMV together with the relevant HLA.

Trimming took off 6 bases at V and 1 base at J, with 15 bases between the two ends. The CDR3 totals 15 residues. This clonotype was seen at least ten times. As yet, its antigen is unknown. TCRdb called the reads again in MiXCR, with one record for every CDR3 protein. The sample lists roughly 500,000 distinct CDR3 sequences, more than 15% occurring once. The V and J genes are TRBV12-3 or TRBV12-4 and TRBJ2-5; the D is unclear. This sequence originates from a human donor in good health (CMV status not recorded). Some clones in this sample may be carry-over from other donors' samples. Sequences were obtained from CD8+ T cells from PBMCs. The CDR3 spells CASSANRALQETQYF. CDR3 sequence (DNA): TGTGCCAGCAGCGCAAACCGGGCGCTCCAAGAGACCCAGTACTTC.